This T cell receptor (beta chain) was obtained from a study of beta chain features in type 1 diabetes (dated by TCRdb to the late 2010s). Background for the entire study: Mean age, gender distribution, total cell number and subset yield did not differ between patients and healthy donors. A total of 90 million to 130 million sorted cells were examined across all samples, and a strong correlation was observed between cell number per subset and RNA yield. The study compared TCRB repertoires of sorted circulating CD4+ T cell subsets between recently diagnosed type 1 diabetes patients and matched healthy donors. Regulatory and stem cell-like memory subsets were obtained from only 8 patients and about eight healthy donors, while naive and central memory subsets were obtained from all 28 donors.

The study at large found these results: Because small numbers of individuals were included in the HLA sub-analyses, any influence of HLA type on TCRB rearrangement was left unresolved. In all four CD4+ subsets, TCRB CDR3 length was moderately but significantly shorter in type 1 diabetes patients. Sequencing cDNA rather than genomic DNA could over-represent highly expressing activated cells, although activation and CD3 levels did not differ between groups. At VDJ recombination sites, type 1 diabetes patients had fewer insertions and more deleted nucleotides, which implies abnormalities in thymic rearrangement. PCR might favor shorter templates, but patient and control samples were amplified and corrected together, so any skew would affect both groups equally. The naive, central memory and regulatory TCRB repertoires appeared to resemble one another more closely among patients than among healthy donors.

Each donor gave one peripheral blood draw, approximately 110 mL on average, collected into heparinised tubes. Naive, central memory, regulatory and stem cell-like memory CD4+ T cells were sorted on a BD FACSAria II using a panel including CD45RO, CCR7, CD25, CD127, CD95 and CD27. All sorted populations exceeded 95% purity. PBMCs were separated immediately by Lymphoprep density gradient centrifugation and were stained directly, without being cultured. To minimize batch effects, samples were stained and sorted in pairs, one healthy donor with one patient per experiment. A note on this clone: No cognate antigen has been identified for it. Per-nucleotide qualities are absent, and no much larger clonotype sits a single base away.

The entire amount of isolated RNA was reverse transcribed using the High Capacity cDNA Reverse Transcription Kit, so the sequenced TCRB transcripts were expressed ones. Deep immunoSEQ sequencing was performed on naive, central memory and regulatory T cell samples, with an average of roughly 3.3 million total reads per sample. Sorted cells were lysed in RLT buffer, and RNA was extracted using DNase-treated RNeasy Micro or Mini kits according to cell number. Each cell subset was processed on its own to prevent cross-contamination, while patient and healthy donor samples were processed together. TCRB sequences were amplified from cDNA with the immunoSEQ multiplex PCR, producing 87-bp fragments spanning the CDR3 region. Sequencing of the amplicons was performed on the Illumina HiSeq platform. The paper's processing steps were these. PCR bias was computationally corrected using synthetic template baselines, reads within Hamming distance 2 were collapsed, and singletons that could not be merged were discarded. Reads were aligned against IMGT to assign V, D and J genes, CDR3 length and insertions or deletions at six rearrangement sites. Within each subset, clonotype counts were normalized to the number of sorted cells before true diversity and Gini coefficients were calculated with the tcR R package. Repertoire sharing was quantified using the overlap coefficient calculated on TCRB nucleotide sequences. TCRdb took over this immuneACCESS table, retaining in-frame rearrangements with V and J assigned. Such tables are incomplete; in checked studies, under half of the missing clones stem from an unresolved V gene, and the remainder is unexplained. V and J calls and clone size follow that table, whereas D and trimming were derived from the DNA. This sample holds 200,000 to 250,000 clones; about 25% were observed only once. 4% of the sample comes from the top ten.

CDR1 ENHRY and CDR2 SYGVKD are derived from the germline V gene. V lost 0 bases and J lost 3 bases; the stretch between them is 5 bases long. The CDR3 runs 14 residues from the cysteine to the phenylalanine. The sequence is cut down to CDR3 DNA, 42 bases in frame from base 1. Sequenced: central memory CD4+ T cells from blood. The rearrangement combines TRBV10-3 with TRBJ1-4; the D gene is unclear. The receptor was isolated from a man aged 25-45 years in good health. The CDR3 amino acid sequence is: CAISESGPNEKLFF. The sequenced DNA is TGTGCCATCAGTGAGTCCGGGCCTAATGAAAAACTGTTTTTT.